The 16 T cell receptor beta chains below come from one sample, sequenced in a study of T cell responses to AZD1222 COVID-19 vaccine. Libraries were prepared by immunoSEQ multiplex PCR; TCRdb keeps only in-frame clonotypes and omits some of them. The sample holds about 100,000 clones, about nine tenths seen once. The material sequenced was peripheral blood, taken on day 0 of AZD1222 vaccination. Receptors originate from an adult in good health.

The chain combines TRBV11-2 with TRBJ2-7; D gene ambiguous. Germline values: CDR1 SGHAT, CDR2 FQNNGV. CDR3 size: 11 residues. V lost 4 bases to trimming and J lost 0 bases, with 1 base between them. CDR3 region: CASSSSYEQYF. CDR3 bases: TGTGCCAGCAGCTCCTCCTACGAGCAGTACTTC.

The V gene is TRBV6-4, the J gene TRBJ1-3; possibly TRBD1 for D (6 bases). CDR3 length: 17 amino acids. V shed 4 bases and J shed 4 bases, with 20 bases lying between them. Per the germline V gene, CDR1 is MRHNA and CDR2 is SNTAGT. The CDR3 coding sequence is TGTGCCAGCAGTGCCTTCCCCGGAACAGGGCCAGGAAACACCATATATTTT. As protein: CASSAFPGTGPGNTIYF.

This clone has a single count. CDR3 DNA: TGTGCCAGCAGCAGAGCGGGAAGGGGCAATGAGCAGTTCTTC. Amino acid sequence: CASSRAGRGNEQFF. The chain carries TRBV7-3 and TRBJ2-1; 7 nucleotides align to TRBD2. Germline CDR1 and CDR2: SGHTA and FQGTGA. CDR3 length: 14 residues. Trimming removed 5 bases from V and 6 bases from J; junction bases left unmatched: 7.

This chain connects TRBV13 to TRBJ1-1, with 7 bases lining up with TRBD1. The length of the CDR3 is 15 residues. CDR1 is PRHDT, CDR2 FYEKMQ, per germline (reference sequence). V lost 4 bases, J lost 0 bases, and 5 bases stayed unmatched. CDR3 bases: TGTGCCAGCAGCTCGACAGGGAGACTGAACACTGAAGCTTTCTTT. This translates into CASSSTGRLNTEAFF.

CDR3 nucleotides: TGTGCCTGGAGTGTTGGTACTTATAGCAATCAGCCCCAGCATTTT. Its translation is CAWSVGTYSNQPQHF. This rearrangement joins TRBV30 to TRBJ1-5; D remains ambiguous. The CDR3 contains 15 residues. Trimming removed 0 bases from V and 0 bases from J, with 9 bases in between. Germline V gives CDR1 GTSNPN, CDR2 SVGIG (reference sequence).

The CDR3: CASSRDTYHGYTF. The CDR3 nucleotides are TGTGCCAGCAGTCGGGACACCTACCATGGCTACACCTTC. The chain couples TRBV3-1 (or the pseudogene TRBV3-2) to TRBJ1-2, with TRBD1 as a possible D gene (6 bases). The CDR3 loop spans 13 amino acids. V was shortened by 6 bases and J by 6 bases, with 14 bases between the two germline ends. CDR1 and CDR2 from the germline V gene are LGHDT and YNNKEL (reference sequence).

The chain joins TRBV5-1 to TRBJ2-3, with D tentatively TRBD2 (6 bases). V lost 0 bases and J 1 base, leaving 9 bases between the germline ends. CDR1 is SGHRS and CDR2 is YFSETQ in the germline V gene. The length of the CDR3 is 15 residues. The CDR3 DNA sequence: TGCGCCAGCAGCTTGGCAGCGGGTGGCACAGATACGCAGTATTTT. It is translated as CASSLAAGGTDTQYF.

This clone was recorded only once. The J gene is TRBJ1-4, the V gene TRBV11-2, with a tentative D call TRBD1 (6 bases). CDR3 size: 15 residues. V gave up 0 bases and J gave up 8 bases, with 13 bases separating them. Per the germline V gene, CDR1 is SGHAT and CDR2 is FQNNGV. In DNA, the CDR3 is TGTGCCAGCAGCTTAGACGGGACATCTCACGAAAAACTGTTTTTT. It yields the protein CASSLDGTSHEKLFF.

This chain uses TRBV11-3 with TRBJ2-1, with D uncertain. Per the germline V gene, CDR1 is SGHNT and CDR2 is YENEEA. The V end was cut by 1 base, the J end by 3 bases, with 4 bases between. The CDR3 loop spans 13 amino acids. In DNA form, the CDR3 reads TGTGCCAGCAGCTTAGCCTACTACAATGAGCAGTTCTTC. Amino acids: CASSLAYYNEQFF.

This clone was found once. The chain couples TRBV12-5 to TRBJ2-3, with D possibly being TRBD2 (7 bases). The CDR3 is made up of 14 amino acids. V lost 0 bases to trimming and J lost 7 bases, with 11 bases between them. Germline CDR1 LGHNT, CDR2 FRNRAP. For the CDR3, the DNA is TGTGCTAGTGGTTTGGTGGGGGGGCCACATACGCAGTATTTT. Amino acids: CASGLVGGPHTQYF. Looking up the rest from reference TRBV12-5 and TRBJ2-3 gives the full variable domain: DARVTQTPRHKVTEMGQEVTMRCQPILGHNTVFWYRQTMMQGLELLAYFRNRAPLDDSGMPKDRFSAEMPDATLATLKIQPSEPRDSAVYFCASGLVGGPHTQYFGPGTRLTVL.

Regarding this clone: The missing conserved phenylalanine or tryptophan at the end of this CDR3 makes a read error likely. It is unclear where the CDR3 begins or ends on the DNA, so no DNA is shown, and the CDR3 is as TCRdb lists it. The chain uses TRBV6-2 or TRBV6-3 and TRBJ2-7; no check of the table's D call, TRBD2, against the DNA was made. CDR1 MNHEY and CDR2 SVGEGT come from the germline V gene. The CDR3 totals 11 residues, both ends included. The CDR3 reads CASSYGGVRVI.

The chain employs TRBV10-2 and TRBJ2-3; 10 bases fit TRBD1. The V and J ends lost 4 bases and 6 bases, in that order; junction bases with no gene match: 10. The length of the CDR3 is 16 residues. Germline CDR1 reads WSHSY; CDR2 reads SAAADI. CDR3 protein: CASSVGTGARGDTQYF. The DNA for the CDR3 is TGCGCCAGCAGTGTCGGGACAGGGGCCCGAGGGGATACGCAGTATTTT.

The chain combines TRBV23-1 with TRBJ2-1, with TRBD1 as a possible D gene (6 bases). TRBV23-1 is treated as an ORF (open reading frame) with a function not yet certain. This CDR3 has 16 amino acids. Deletions cut 7 bases from V and 5 bases from J, with 21 bases between. CDR3 residues: CASNGIPGTTNNEQFF. CDR3 bases: TGCGCCAGCAACGGAATTCCCGGGACAACAAACAATGAGCAGTTCTTC.

The genes are TRBV5-4 and TRBJ1-1; D not certain. The ends were cut back, 8 bases at V and 0 bases at J, with 14 bases in the middle. This CDR3 comprises 14 residues. The V gene's germline CDR1 is SGHNT and CDR2 YYREEE (reference sequence). The CDR3 spells CASKVRGMNTEAFF. CDR3 coding DNA: TGTGCCAGTAAAGTACGCGGAATGAACACTGAAGCTTTCTTT.

The chain couples TRBV24-1 to TRBJ2-2, with 11 bases that match TRBD2. Germline V CDR1 and CDR2: KGHDR, SFDVKD. This CDR3 has 14 amino acids. Unmatched junction bases numbered 1, after V lost 5 bases and J lost 6 bases. CDR3 region: CATSGSGGAGELFF. The CDR3 DNA reads TGTGCCACCAGTGGTAGCGGGGGGGCCGGGGAGCTGTTTTTT.

The chain couples TRBV7-2 to TRBJ1-2; 9 bases line up with TRBD1. The V segment lost 9 bases and the J segment 7 bases; nucleotides outside the gene matches: 9. The germline gives CDR1 SGHTA, CDR2 FQGNSA. The CDR3 runs 13 residues. The CDR3 bases are TGTGCCAGTAAAACAGGGGGCTACGGTGGCTACACCTTC. Protein: CASKTGGYGGYTF.